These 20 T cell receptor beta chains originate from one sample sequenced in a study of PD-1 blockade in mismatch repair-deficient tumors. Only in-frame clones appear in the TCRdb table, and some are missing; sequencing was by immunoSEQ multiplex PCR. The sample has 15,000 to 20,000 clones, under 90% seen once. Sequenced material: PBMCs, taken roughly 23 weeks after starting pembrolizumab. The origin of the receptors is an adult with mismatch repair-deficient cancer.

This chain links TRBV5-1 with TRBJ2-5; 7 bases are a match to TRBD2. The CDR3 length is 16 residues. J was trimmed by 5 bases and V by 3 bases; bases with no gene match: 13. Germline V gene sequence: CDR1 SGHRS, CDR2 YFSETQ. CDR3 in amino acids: CASSSQAGVLVETQYF. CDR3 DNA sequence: TGCGCCAGCAGCTCCCAGGCGGGAGTACTCGTGGAGACCCAGTACTTC.

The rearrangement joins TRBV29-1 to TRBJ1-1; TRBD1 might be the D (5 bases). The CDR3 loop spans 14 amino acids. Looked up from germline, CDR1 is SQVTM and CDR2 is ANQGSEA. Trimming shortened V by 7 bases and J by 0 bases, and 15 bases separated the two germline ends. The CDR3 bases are TGCAGCGGTGGGGACGGGAGCATGAACACTGAAGCTTTCTTT. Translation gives CSGGDGSMNTEAFF.

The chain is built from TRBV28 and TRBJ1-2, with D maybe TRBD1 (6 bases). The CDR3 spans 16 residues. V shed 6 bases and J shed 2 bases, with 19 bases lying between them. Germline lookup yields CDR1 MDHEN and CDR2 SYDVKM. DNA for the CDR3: TGTGCCAGCAGCCATCCTGACAGGATAACAAACTATGGCTACACCTTC. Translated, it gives CASSHPDRITNYGYTF.

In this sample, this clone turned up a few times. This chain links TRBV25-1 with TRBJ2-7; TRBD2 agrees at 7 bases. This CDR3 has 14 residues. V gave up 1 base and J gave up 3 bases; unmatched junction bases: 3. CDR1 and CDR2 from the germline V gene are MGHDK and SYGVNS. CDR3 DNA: TGTGCCAGCAGTGAATCGTGGGGGGGCTACGAGCAGTACTTC. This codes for CASSESWGGYEQYF.

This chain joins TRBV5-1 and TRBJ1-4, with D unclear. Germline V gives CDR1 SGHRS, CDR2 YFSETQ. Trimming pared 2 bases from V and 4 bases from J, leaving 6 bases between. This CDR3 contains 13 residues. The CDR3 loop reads CASSFSDNEKLFF. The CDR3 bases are TGCGCCAGCAGCTTTTCAGATAATGAAAAACTGTTTTTT.

The CDR3 DNA follows: TGTGCCAGCAGCCCCGACAGAGATCAGCCCCAGCATTTT. This codes for CASSPDRDQPQHF. The rearrangement joins TRBV7-8 to TRBJ1-5, with a possible D match to TRBD1 (5 bases). The germline V and J ends were trimmed by 5 bases and 5 bases, with 10 bases remaining between them. Germline V gene data show CDR1 as SGHVS and CDR2 as FQNEAQ. The CDR3 runs to 13 residues. The complete variable domain, with remaining parts taken from reference TRBV7-8 and TRBJ1-5, reads GAGVSQSPRYKVAKRGQDVALRCDPISGHVSLFWYQQALGQGPEFLTYFQNEAQLDKSGLPSDRFFAERPEGSVSTLKIQRTQQEDSAVYLCASSPDRDQPQHFGDGTRLSIL.

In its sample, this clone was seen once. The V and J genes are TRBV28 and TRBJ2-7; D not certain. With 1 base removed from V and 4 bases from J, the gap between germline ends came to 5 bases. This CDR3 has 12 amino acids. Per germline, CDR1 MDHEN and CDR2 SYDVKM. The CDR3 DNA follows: TGTGCCAGCAGTTTATACAGATACGAGCAGTACTTC. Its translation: CASSLYRYEQYF.

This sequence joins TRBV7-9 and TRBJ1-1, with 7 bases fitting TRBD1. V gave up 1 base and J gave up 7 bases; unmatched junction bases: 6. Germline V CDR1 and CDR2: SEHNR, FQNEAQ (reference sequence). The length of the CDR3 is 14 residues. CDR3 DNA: TGTGCCAGCAGCTTAGGGGGACAGAGCTTTGAAGCTTTCTTT. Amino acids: CASSLGGQSFEAFF. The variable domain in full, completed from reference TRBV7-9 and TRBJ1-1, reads DTGVSQNPRHKITKRGQNVTFRCDPISEHNRLYWYRQTLGQGPEFLTYFQNEAQLEKSRLLSDRFSAERPKGSFSTLEIQRTEQGDSAMYLCASSLGGQSFEAFFGQGTRLTVV.

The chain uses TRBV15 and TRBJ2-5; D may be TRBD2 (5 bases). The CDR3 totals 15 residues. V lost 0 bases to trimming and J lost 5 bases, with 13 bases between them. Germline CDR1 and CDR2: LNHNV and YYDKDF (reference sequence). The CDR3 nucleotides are TGTGCCACCAGCAGAGATCGGGGTCGGAGGGAGACCCAGTACTTC. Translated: CATSRDRGRRETQYF.

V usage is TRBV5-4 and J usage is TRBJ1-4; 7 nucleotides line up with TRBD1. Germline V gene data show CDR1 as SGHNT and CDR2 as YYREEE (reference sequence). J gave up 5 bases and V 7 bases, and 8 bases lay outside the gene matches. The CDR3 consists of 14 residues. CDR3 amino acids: CASAPGQSNEKLFF. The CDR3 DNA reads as TGTGCCAGCGCCCCGGGACAGTCAAATGAAAAACTGTTTTTT.

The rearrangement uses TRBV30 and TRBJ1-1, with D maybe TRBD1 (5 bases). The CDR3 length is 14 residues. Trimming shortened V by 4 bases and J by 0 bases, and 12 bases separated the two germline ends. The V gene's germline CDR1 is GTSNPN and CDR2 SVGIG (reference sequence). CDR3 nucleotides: TGTGCCTGGAACCTGGGGCAGGTGAACACTGAAGCTTTCTTT. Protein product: CAWNLGQVNTEAFF.

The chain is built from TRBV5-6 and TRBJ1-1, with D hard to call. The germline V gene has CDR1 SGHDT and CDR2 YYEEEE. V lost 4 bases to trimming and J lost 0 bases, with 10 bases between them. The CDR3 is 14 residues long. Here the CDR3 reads CASSRGELNTEAFF. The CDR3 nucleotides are TGTGCCAGCAGCCGCGGGGAGCTGAACACTGAAGCTTTCTTT.

The DNA of the CDR3 is TGTGCCAGCTCCTACAGTGAAGAGACCCAGTACTTC. Its protein product is CASSYSEETQYF. The genes are TRBV18 and TRBJ2-5; D unresolved. CDR3 length: 12 amino acids. The ends were cut back, 6 bases at V and 3 bases at J, with 8 bases in the middle. Germline CDR1 KGHSH, CDR2 LQKENI.

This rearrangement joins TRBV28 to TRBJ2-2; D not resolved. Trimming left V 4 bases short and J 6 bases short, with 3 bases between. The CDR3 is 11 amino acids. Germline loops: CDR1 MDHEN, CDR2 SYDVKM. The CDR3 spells CASSSAGELFF. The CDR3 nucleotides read TGTGCCAGCAGTTCGGCCGGGGAGCTGTTTTTT.

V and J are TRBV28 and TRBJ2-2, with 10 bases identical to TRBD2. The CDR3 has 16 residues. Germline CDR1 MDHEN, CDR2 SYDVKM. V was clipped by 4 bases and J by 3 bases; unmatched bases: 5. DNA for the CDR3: TGTGCCAGCAGTTACCCCGGGACTAGCGACACCGGGGAGCTGTTTTTT. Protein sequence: CASSYPGTSDTGELFF.

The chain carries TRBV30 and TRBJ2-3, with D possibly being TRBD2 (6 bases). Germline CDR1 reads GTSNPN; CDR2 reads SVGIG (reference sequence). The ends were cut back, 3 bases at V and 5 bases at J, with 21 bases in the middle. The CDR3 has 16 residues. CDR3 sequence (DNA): TGTGCCTGGAGCGGGAGTTGGGGACGGATGGAAGATACGCAGTATTTT. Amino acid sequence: CAWSGSWGRMEDTQYF.

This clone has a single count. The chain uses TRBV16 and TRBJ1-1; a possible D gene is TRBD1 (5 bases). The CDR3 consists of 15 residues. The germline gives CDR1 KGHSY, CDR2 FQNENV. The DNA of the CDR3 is TGTGCATGCTGGGGATTGCAGGGTCGCTACACTGAAGCTTTCTTT. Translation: CACWGLQGRYTEAFF.

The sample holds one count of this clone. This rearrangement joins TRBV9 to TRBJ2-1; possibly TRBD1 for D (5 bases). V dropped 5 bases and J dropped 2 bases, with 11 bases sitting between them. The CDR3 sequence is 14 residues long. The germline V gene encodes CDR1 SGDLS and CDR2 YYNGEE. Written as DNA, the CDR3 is TGTGCCAGCAGTCCCCAGGGTGCCTACAATGAGCAGTTCTTC. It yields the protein CASSPQGAYNEQFF.

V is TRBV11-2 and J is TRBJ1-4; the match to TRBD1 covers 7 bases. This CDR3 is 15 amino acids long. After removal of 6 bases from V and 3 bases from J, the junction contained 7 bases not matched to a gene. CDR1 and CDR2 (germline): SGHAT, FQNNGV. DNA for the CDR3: TGTGCCAGCAGTCGGAATCAGGGGGCTAATGAAAAACTGTTTTTT. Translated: CASSRNQGANEKLFF.

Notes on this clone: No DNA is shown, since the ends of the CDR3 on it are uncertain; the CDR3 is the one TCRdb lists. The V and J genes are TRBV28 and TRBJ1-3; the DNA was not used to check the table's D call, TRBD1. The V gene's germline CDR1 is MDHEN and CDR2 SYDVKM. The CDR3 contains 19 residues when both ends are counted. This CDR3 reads CASSFGEGWGQGTGNTIYF.